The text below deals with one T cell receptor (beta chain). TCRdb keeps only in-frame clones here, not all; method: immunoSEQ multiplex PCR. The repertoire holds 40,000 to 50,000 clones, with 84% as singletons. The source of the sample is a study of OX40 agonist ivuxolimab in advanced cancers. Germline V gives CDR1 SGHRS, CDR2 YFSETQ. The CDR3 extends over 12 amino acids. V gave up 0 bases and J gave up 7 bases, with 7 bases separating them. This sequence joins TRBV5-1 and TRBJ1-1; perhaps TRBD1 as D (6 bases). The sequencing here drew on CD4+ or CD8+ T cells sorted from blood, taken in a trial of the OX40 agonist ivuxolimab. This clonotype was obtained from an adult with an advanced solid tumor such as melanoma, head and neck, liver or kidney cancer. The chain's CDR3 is CASSLGTVEAFF. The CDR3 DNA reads TGCGCCAGCAGCTTGGGGACAGTTGAAGCTTTCTTT.